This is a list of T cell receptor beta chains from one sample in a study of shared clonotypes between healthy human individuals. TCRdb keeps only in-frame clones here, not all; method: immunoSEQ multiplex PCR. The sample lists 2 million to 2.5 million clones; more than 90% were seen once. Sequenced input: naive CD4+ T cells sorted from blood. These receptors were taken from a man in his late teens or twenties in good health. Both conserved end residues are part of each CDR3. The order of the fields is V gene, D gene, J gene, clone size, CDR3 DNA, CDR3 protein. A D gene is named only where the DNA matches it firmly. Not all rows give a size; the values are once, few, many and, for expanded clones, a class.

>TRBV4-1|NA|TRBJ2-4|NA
TGCGCCAGCAGCCAAGATAGTAAGGTCCCCCAATTTGACATTCAGTACTTC
CASSQDSKVPQFDIQYF
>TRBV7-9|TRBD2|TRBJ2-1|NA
TGTGCCAGCAGCTTAGACCGTCGACTAGCGGGAGAGGTCGATGAGCAGTTCTTC
CASSLDRRLAGEVDEQFF
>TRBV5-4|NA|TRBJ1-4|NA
TGTGCCAGCAGCCGTATCGGGAGAGGAGCTAATGAAAAACTGTTTTTT
CASSRIGRGANEKLFF
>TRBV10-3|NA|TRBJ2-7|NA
TGTGCCATCAGTGAGGGAATCATTGGGTACGAGCAGTACTTC
CAISEGIIGYEQYF
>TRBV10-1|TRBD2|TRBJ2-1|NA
TGCGCCAGCAGTAGGTCGCGGGAGTACAATGAGCAGTTCTTC
CASSRSREYNEQFF
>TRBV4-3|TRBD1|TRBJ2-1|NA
TGCGCCAGCAGAAACCGGGACAGCTCCTACAATGAGCAGTTCTTC
CASRNRDSSYNEQFF
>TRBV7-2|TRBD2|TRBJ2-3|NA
TGTGCCAGCAGTCGGACCGGGACTAGCGGAGATACGCAGTATTTT
CASSRTGTSGDTQYF
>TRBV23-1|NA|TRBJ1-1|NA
TGCGCCAGCGCCGTGAGGTGGAGGGTTTGGACTGAAGCTTTCTTT
CASAVRWRVWTEAFF
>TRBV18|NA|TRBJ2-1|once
TGTGCCAGCTCACCGGAGCTAGCGAGACGTGAGCAGTTCTTC
CASSPELARREQFF
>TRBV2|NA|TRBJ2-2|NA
TGTGCCAGCAGTGAGGCGTTTACCGGGGAGCTGTTTTTT
CASSEAFTGELFF
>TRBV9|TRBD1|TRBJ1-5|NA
TGTGCCAGCAGCGTGGGACAGGGGAGCAATCAGCCCCAGCATTTT
CASSVGQGSNQPQHF
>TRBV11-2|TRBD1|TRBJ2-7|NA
TGTGCCAGCAGCTTCGGGACAGACTACGAGCAGTACTTC
CASSFGTDYEQYF
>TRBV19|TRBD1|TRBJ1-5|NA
TGTGCCACCGGACAGGGGGTGAGGGTCAATCAGCCCCAGCATTTT
CATGQGVRVNQPQHF
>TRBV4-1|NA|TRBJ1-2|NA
TGCGCCAGCAGCCAGATGATGACCGGGCAGGACCGTAACTATGGCTACACCTTC
CASSQMMTGQDRNYGYTF
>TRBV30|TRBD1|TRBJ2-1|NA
TGTGCCTGGGTGAACAGGGGGCTAGGCAATGAGCAGTTCTTC
CAWVNRGLGNEQFF
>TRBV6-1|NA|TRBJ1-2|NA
TGTGCCAGCAGTGCCGGGACATCAGCCGCACTAGGTGGCTACACCTTC
CASSAGTSAALGGYTF
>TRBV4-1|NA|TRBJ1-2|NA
TGCGCCAGCAGCACTAGGGAGCGCAACTATGGCTACACCTTC
CASSTRERNYGYTF
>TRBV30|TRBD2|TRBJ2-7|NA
TGTGCCTGGAGTCGACTAGCGCCAACCTACGAGCAGTACTTC
CAWSRLAPTYEQYF
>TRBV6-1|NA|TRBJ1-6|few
TGTGCCAGCACGGGGTTCAGGAATAATTCACCCCTCCACTTT
CASTGFRNNSPLHF
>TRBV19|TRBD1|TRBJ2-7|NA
TGTGCCAGTAGGCCTACCGGGACAGTATCCTACGAGCAGTACTTC
CASRPTGTVSYEQYF
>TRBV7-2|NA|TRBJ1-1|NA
TGTGCCAGCAGCCCCCGGGGATTATCCTCTAGGGCTTTCTTT
CASSPRGLSSRAFF
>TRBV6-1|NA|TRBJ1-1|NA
TGTGCCAGCAGTGAAGCGCTACCAAGGGCGAACACTGAAGCTTTCTTT
CASSEALPRANTEAFF
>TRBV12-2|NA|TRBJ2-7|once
TGTGCAAGTCGCTCACCCCAGTCTGGGACAGGGGTGTACGAGCAGTACTTC
CASRSPQSGTGVYEQYF
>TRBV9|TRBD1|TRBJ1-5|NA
TGTGCCAGCAGCGCGACAGGGACGGGCAATCAGCCCCAGCATTTT
CASSATGTGNQPQHF